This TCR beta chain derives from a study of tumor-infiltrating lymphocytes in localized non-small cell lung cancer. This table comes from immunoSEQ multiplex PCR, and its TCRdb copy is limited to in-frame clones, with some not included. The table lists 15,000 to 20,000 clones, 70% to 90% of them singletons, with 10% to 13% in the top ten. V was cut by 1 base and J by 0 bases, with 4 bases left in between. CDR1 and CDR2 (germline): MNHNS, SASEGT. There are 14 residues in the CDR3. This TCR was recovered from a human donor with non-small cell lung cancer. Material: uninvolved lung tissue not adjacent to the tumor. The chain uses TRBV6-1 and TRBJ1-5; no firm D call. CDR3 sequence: CASSEGYSNQPQHF. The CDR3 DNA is TGTGCCAGCAGTGAAGGATATAGCAATCAGCCCCAGCATTTT.